The 2 T cell receptor beta chains below were found in one sample sequenced in a study of T cell responses to AZD1222 COVID-19 vaccine. Method: immunoSEQ multiplex PCR; TCRdb's copy keeps in-frame clones and lacks some. The sample contains tens of thousands of clones, 75% to 90% of which appear only once. The material was peripheral blood, obtained 28 days after the second AZD1222 dose. The receptors here all came from an adult who received the AZD1222 COVID-19 vaccine.

This chain links TRBV3-1 (or the pseudogene TRBV3-2) with TRBJ1-1; 7 nucleotides match TRBD1. This CDR3 contains 15 residues. Germline-derived CDR1 and CDR2 are LGHDT and YNNKEL (reference sequence). Trimming took 3 bases from V and 8 from J; bases not matched to a gene: 12. The CDR3 DNA follows: TGTGCCAGCAGCCAGGCCAGGGGGTCCCCGGCGGAAGCTTTCTTT. Amino acids: CASSQARGSPAEAFF.

The chain employs TRBV9 and TRBJ1-2; 7 bases line up with TRBD1. The CDR3 is 12 amino acids. Germline V CDR1 and CDR2: SGDLS, YYNGEE. Trimming cost V 0 bases and J 8 bases; bases outside gene matches: 1. CDR3 coding DNA: TGTGCCAGCAGCGTAGCAGGGGGAGGCTACACCTTC. Residues: CASSVAGGGYTF.